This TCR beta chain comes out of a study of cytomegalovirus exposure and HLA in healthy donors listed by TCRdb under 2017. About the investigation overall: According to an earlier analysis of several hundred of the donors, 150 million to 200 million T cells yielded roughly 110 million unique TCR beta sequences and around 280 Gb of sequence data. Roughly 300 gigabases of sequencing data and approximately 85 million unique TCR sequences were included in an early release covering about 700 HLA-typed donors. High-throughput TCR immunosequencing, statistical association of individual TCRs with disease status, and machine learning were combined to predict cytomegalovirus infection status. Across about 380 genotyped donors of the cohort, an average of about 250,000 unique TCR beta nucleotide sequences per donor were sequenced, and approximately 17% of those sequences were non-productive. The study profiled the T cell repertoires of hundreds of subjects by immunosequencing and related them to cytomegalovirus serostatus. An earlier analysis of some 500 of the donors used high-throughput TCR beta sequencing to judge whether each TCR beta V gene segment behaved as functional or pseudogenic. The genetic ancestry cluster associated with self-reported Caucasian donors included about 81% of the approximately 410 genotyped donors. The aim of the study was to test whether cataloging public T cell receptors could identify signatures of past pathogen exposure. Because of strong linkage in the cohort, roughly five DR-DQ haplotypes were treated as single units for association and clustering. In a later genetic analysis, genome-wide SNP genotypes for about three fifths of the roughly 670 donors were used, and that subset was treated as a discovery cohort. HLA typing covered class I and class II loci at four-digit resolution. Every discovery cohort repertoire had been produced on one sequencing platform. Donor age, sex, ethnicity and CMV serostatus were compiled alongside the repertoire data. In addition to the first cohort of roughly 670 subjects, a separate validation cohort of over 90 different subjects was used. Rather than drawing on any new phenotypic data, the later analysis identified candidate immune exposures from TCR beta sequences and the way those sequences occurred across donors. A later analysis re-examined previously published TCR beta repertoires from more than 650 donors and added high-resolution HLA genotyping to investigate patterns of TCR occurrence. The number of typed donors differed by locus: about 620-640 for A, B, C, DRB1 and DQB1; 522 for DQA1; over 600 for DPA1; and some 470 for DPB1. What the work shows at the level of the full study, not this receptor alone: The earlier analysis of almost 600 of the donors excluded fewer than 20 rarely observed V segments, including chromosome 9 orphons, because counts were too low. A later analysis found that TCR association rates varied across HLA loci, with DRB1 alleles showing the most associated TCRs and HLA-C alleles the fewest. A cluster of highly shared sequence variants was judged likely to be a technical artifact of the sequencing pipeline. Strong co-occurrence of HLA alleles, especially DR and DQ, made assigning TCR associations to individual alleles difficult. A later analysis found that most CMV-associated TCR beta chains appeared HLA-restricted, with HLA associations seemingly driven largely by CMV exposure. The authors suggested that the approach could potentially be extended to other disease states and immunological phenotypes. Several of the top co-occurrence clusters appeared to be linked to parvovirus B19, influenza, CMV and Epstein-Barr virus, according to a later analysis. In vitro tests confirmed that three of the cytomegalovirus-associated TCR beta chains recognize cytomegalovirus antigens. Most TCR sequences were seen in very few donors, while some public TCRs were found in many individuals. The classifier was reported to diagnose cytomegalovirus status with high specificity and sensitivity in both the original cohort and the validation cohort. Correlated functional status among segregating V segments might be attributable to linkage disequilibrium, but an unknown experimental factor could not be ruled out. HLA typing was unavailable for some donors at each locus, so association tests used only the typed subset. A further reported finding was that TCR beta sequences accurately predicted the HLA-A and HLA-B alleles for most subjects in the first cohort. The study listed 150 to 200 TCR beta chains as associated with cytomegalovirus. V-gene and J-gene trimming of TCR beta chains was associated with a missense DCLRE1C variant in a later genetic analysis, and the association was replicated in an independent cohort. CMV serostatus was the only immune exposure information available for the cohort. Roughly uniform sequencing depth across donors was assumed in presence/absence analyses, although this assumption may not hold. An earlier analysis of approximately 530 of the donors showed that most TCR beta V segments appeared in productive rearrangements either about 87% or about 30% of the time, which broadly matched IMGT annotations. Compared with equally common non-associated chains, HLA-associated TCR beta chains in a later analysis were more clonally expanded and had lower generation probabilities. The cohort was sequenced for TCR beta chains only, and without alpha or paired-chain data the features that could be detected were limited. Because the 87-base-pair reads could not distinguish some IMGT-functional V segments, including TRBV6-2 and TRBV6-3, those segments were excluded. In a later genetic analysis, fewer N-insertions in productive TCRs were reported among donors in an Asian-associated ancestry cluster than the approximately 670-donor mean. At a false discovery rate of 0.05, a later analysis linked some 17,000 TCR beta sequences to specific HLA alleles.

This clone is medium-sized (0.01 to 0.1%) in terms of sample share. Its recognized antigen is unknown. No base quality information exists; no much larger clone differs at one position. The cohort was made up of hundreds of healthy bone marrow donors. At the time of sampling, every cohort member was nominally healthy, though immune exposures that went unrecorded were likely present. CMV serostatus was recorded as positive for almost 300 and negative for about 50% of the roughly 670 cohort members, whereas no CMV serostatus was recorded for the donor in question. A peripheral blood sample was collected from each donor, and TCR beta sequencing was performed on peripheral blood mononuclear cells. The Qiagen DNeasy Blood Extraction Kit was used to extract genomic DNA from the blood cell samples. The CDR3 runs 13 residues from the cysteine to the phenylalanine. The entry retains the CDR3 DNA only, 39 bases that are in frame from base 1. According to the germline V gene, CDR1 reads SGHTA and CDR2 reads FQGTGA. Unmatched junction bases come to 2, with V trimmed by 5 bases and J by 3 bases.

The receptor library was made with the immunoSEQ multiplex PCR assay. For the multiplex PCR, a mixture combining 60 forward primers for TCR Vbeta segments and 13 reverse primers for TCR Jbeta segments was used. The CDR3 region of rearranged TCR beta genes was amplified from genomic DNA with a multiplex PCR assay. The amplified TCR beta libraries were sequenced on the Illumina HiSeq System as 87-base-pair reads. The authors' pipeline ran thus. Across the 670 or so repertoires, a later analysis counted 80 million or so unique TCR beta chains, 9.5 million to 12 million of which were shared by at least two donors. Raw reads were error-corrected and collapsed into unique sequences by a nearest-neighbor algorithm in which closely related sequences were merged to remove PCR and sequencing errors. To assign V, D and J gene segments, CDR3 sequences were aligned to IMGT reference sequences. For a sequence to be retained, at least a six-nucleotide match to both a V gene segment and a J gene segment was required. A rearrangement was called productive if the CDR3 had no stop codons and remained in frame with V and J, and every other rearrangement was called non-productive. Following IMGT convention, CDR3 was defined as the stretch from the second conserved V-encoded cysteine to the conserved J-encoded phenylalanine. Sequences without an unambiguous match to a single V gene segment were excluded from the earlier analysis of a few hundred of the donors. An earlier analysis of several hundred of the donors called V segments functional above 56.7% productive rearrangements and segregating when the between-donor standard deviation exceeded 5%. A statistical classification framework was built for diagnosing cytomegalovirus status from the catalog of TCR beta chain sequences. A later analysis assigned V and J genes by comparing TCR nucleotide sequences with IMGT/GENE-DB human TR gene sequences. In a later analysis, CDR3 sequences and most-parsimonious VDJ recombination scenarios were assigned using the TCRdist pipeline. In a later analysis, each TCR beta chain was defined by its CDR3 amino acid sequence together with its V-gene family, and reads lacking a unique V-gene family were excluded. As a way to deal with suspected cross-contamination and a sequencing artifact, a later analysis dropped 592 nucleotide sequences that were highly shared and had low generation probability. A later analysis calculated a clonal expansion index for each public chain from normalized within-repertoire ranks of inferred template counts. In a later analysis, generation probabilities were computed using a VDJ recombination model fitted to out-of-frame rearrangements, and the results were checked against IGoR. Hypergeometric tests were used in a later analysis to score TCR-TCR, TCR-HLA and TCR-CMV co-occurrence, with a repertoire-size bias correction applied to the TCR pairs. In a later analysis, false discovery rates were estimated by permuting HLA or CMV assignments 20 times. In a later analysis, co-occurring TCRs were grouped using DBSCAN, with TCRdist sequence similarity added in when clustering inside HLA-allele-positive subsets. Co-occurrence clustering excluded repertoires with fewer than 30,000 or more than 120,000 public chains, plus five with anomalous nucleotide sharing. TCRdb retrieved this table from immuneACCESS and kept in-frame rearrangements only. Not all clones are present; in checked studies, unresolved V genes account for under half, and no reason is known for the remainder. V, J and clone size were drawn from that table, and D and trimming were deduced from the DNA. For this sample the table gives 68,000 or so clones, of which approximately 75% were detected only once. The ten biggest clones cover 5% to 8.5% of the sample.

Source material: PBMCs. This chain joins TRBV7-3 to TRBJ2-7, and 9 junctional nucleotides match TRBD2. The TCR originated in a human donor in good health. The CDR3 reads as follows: CASSQTSGYEQYF. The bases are TGTGCCAGCAGCCAGACTAGCGGCTACGAGCAGTACTTC. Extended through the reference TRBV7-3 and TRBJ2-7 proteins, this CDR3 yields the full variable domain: GAGVSQTPSNKVTEKGKYVELRCDPISGHTALYWYRQSLGQGPEFLIYFQGTGAADDSGLPNDRFFAVRPEGSVSTLKIQRTERGDSAVYLCASSQTSGYEQYFGPGTRLTVT.